Each of the 20 T cell receptor beta chains below was sequenced from the same sample in a study of blood T cell repertoires in COVID-19. Assay used: immunoSEQ multiplex PCR; TCRdb lists only in-frame clones, some missing. Of roughly 300,000 clones detected, about 86% appear once; the ten largest clones hold about 4.2%. The sequenced sample consisted of PBMCs or T cells enriched from blood (not recorded which). Receptors were obtained from a woman aged 40 to 50 with acute COVID-19.

This clone was observed a handful of times. The chain is built from TRBV29-1 and TRBJ2-2, with D unclear. The V end was cut by 3 bases, the J end by 7 bases, with 9 bases between. There are 12 residues in the CDR3. The germline CDR1 and CDR2 sequences are SQVTM and ANQGSEA. The CDR3 is CSVEPPSGELFF. The CDR3, as DNA: TGCAGCGTTGAGCCCCCCAGCGGGGAGCTGTTTTTT.

The chain links TRBV7-8 to TRBJ1-2; D not resolved. The V gene lost 1 base and the J gene lost 2 bases, with 20 bases spanning the gap. The CDR3 is 18 residues long. CDR1 is SGHVS, CDR2 FQNEAQ, per germline. This CDR3 is CASSLGVQISGRNYGYTF. The CDR3 DNA follows: TGTGCCAGCAGCTTAGGGGTCCAAATATCGGGTCGGAACTATGGCTACACCTTC.

The chain joins TRBV12-3 or TRBV12-4 to TRBJ2-5; D is undetermined. The ends were cut back, 3 bases at V and 1 base at J, with 6 bases in the middle. The CDR3 totals 13 residues. The CDR3 here is CASSLAVQETQYF. CDR3 bases: TGTGCCAGCAGTTTGGCAGTCCAAGAGACCCAGTACTTC.

The chain links TRBV19 to TRBJ1-1, with 7 nucleotides matching TRBD1. V gave up 4 bases and J gave up 11 bases; unmatched junction bases: 7. This CDR3 spans 12 amino acids. Germline loops: CDR1 LNHDA, CDR2 SQIVND (reference sequence). This chain's CDR3 is CASSTPQGYAFF. In DNA, the CDR3 is TGTGCCAGTAGTACCCCACAGGGGTATGCTTTCTTT. Looking up the rest from reference TRBV19 and TRBJ1-1 gives the full variable domain: DGGITQSPKYLFRKEGQNVTLSCEQNLNHDAMYWYRQDPGQGLRLIYYSQIVNDFQKGDIAEGYSVSREKKESFPLTVTSAQKNPTAFYLCASSTPQGYAFFGQGTRLTVV.

The J gene is TRBJ1-2, the V gene TRBV6-6, with D perhaps TRBD1 (6 bases). V was trimmed by 5 bases and J by 3 bases, leaving 22 bases between them. The CDR3 loop spans 17 amino acids. CDR1 and CDR2 (germline): MNHNY, SVGAGI (reference sequence). Written as DNA, the CDR3 is TGTGCCAGCAGTCCAACCCCATCAGGGGCTTGGTACTATGGCTACACCTTC. This gives the protein CASSPTPSGAWYYGYTF.

The rearrangement uses TRBV5-1 and TRBJ1-1; 10 bases are a match to TRBD1. Germline V gives CDR1 SGHRS, CDR2 YFSETQ. CDR3 length: 14 residues. Losses at the gene ends were 0 bases for V and 8 bases for J; bases not matched to a gene: 4. The CDR3 sequence: CASSLAPTGGEAFF. The CDR3 DNA sequence: TGCGCCAGCAGCTTGGCCCCGACAGGGGGCGAAGCTTTCTTT. The whole variable domain, filled in from reference TRBV5-1 and TRBJ1-1, reads KAGVTQTPRYLIKTRGQQVTLSCSPISGHRSVSWYQQTPGQGLQFLFEYFSETQRNKGNFPGRFSGRQFSNSRSEMNVSTLELGDSALYLCASSLAPTGGEAFFGQGTRLTVV.

This clone was seen more than once but under ten times. This rearrangement joins TRBV5-1 to TRBJ1-2; D might be TRBD1 (6 bases). In germline, CDR1 is SGHRS, CDR2 YFSETQ. The CDR3 covers 15 residues. Trimming removed 0 bases at V and 0 bases at J, with 9 bases between. The CDR3 nucleotides are TGCGCCAGCAGCTTGGGGACAGCCACTAACTATGGCTACACCTTC. It translates to CASSLGTATNYGYTF.

A word on this clone: No DNA is shown, since the ends of the CDR3 on it are uncertain; the CDR3 is the one TCRdb lists. The rearrangement uses TRBV13 and TRBJ1-4. The CDR3 totals 16 residues, both ends included. In germline, CDR1 is PRHDT, CDR2 FYEKMQ (reference sequence). This chain's CDR3 is CASSSTLGGGREKLFF.

The CDR3 coding sequence is TGCAGTGCTAGTGGGGGGGGAGCCGCGTGGGCCAAAAACATTCAGTACTTC. This translates into CSASGGGAAWAKNIQYF. The rearrangement uses TRBV20-1 and TRBJ2-4; TRBD2 aligns across 7 bases. Germline V gives CDR1 DFQATT, CDR2 SNEGSKA (reference sequence). The V gene end was trimmed by 3 bases and the J gene end by 1 base; junction bases not matched to a gene: 12. The length of the CDR3 is 17 residues.

The chain combines TRBV4-3 with TRBJ2-3; TRBD2 matches 8 bases. V lost 3 bases, J lost 1 base, and 6 bases stayed unmatched. Per germline, CDR1 LGHNA and CDR2 YSLEER. The CDR3 sequence is 16 residues long. The CDR3 loop reads CASSQSAGERTDTQYF. The CDR3 DNA reads TGCGCCAGCAGCCAGTCAGCGGGGGAGCGCACAGATACGCAGTATTTT.

The rearrangement links TRBV4-2 to TRBJ2-1, with 8 bases lining up with TRBD1. CDR3 length: 19 amino acids. The germline CDR1 and CDR2 sequences are LGHNA and YNFKEQ. J was trimmed by 4 bases and V by 4 bases; bases with no gene match: 18. CDR3 DNA: TGTGCCAGCAGCCTTCGGCCAGGGGGCGATTCCCGATCATACAATGAGCAGTTCTTC. Its protein product is CASSLRPGGDSRSYNEQFF.

The genes are TRBV6-5 and TRBJ1-2, with 7 positions matching TRBD1. The CDR3 consists of 14 residues. The V gene end was trimmed by 5 bases and the J gene end by 7 bases; junction bases not matched to a gene: 10. The germline V gene has CDR1 MNHEY and CDR2 SVGAGI. The CDR3 protein is CASSTDRTFGGYTF. In DNA, the CDR3 is TGTGCCAGCAGTACGGACAGGACATTCGGTGGCTACACCTTC.

The table lists this clone with a few counts. This chain uses TRBV4-2 with TRBJ1-2; 9 nucleotides match TRBD1. J was trimmed by 4 bases and V by 0 bases; bases with no gene match: 6. There are 16 residues in the CDR3. CDR1 is LGHNA and CDR2 is YNFKEQ in the germline V gene. The CDR3 reads CASSQESLTGGYGYTF. The DNA of the CDR3 is TGTGCCAGCAGCCAAGAATCTCTGACAGGGGGCTATGGCTACACCTTC.

Concerning this clone itself: The junction departs from the called germline gene at one end, perhaps through a read error. V gene TRBV3-1 (or the pseudogene TRBV3-2) combines with J gene TRBJ1-2; 8 nucleotides agree with TRBD1. Germline V CDR1 and CDR2: LGHDT, YNNKEL (reference sequence). The CDR3 has 12 residues. DNA for the CDR3: TGTGCCAGCAGCCAAGGCCGGGACAGGCTAGGATTC. It encodes CASSQGRDRLGF.

The V and J genes are TRBV28 and TRBJ2-3, with D possibly matching TRBD1 (5 bases). The CDR3 contains 16 residues. CDR1 MDHEN and CDR2 SYDVKM come from the germline V gene. The ends were cut back, 3 bases at V and 8 bases at J, with 21 bases in the middle. CDR3 protein: CASSFYRPQVPGTQYF. The CDR3, as DNA: TGTGCCAGCAGTTTTTACAGGCCCCAGGTCCCTGGTACGCAGTATTTT.

The chain recombines TRBV11-2 with TRBJ1-4; a weak D match, TRBD1 (6 bases). CDR3 length: 16 residues. From germline, CDR1 is SGHAT and CDR2 FQNNGV. With 7 bases removed from V and 4 bases from J, the gap between germline ends came to 19 bases. CDR3 region: CASKTAGVGINEKLFF. CDR3 in DNA: TGTGCCAGCAAAACCGCAGGGGTTGGGATTAATGAAAAACTGTTTTTT.

The V call is TRBV5-1, the J call TRBJ2-7; a weak D match, TRBD1 (6 bases). V lost 4 bases and J lost 0, with 17 bases in between. The germline V gene has CDR1 SGHRS and CDR2 YFSETQ. The CDR3 length is 16 residues. CDR3 in DNA: TGCGCCAGCAGCGCATACAGGGTCGGGCCCTCCTACGAGCAGTACTTC. This encodes CASSAYRVGPSYEQYF.

The chain recombines TRBV5-4 with TRBJ2-6; no definite D call. Between the trimmed V and J ends, which lost 2 bases and 0 bases, there was a span of 18 bases. The CDR3 length is 19 residues. Germline V lookup: CDR1 SGHNT, CDR2 YYREEE (reference sequence). CDR3 DNA sequence: TGTGCCAGCAGCTTCAAAAGCTCCGTCTCTCTCTCTGGGGCCAACGTCCTGACTTTC. Its protein is CASSFKSSVSLSGANVLTF.

The genes are TRBV28 and TRBJ2-3; TRBD2 is a possible D gene (6 bases). Trimming pared 3 bases from V and 3 bases from J, leaving 16 bases between. The CDR3 runs 16 residues. Germline assignment: CDR1 MDHEN and CDR2 SYDVKM. The CDR3 sequence is CASSLRRTTLTDTQYF. Written as DNA, the CDR3 is TGTGCCAGCAGTTTGAGGCGGACTACGCTTACAGATACGCAGTATTTT.

The chain employs TRBV7-9 and TRBJ2-2, with D perhaps matching TRBD1 (6 bases). CDR1 and CDR2 from the germline V gene are SEHNR and FQNEAQ (reference sequence). This CDR3 has 16 amino acids. V lost 1 base and J 6 bases, leaving 15 bases between the germline ends. The CDR3 protein is CASSLEDSLIAGELFF. CDR3 bases: TGTGCCAGCAGCTTAGAGGACAGTCTTATAGCCGGGGAGCTGTTTTTT.